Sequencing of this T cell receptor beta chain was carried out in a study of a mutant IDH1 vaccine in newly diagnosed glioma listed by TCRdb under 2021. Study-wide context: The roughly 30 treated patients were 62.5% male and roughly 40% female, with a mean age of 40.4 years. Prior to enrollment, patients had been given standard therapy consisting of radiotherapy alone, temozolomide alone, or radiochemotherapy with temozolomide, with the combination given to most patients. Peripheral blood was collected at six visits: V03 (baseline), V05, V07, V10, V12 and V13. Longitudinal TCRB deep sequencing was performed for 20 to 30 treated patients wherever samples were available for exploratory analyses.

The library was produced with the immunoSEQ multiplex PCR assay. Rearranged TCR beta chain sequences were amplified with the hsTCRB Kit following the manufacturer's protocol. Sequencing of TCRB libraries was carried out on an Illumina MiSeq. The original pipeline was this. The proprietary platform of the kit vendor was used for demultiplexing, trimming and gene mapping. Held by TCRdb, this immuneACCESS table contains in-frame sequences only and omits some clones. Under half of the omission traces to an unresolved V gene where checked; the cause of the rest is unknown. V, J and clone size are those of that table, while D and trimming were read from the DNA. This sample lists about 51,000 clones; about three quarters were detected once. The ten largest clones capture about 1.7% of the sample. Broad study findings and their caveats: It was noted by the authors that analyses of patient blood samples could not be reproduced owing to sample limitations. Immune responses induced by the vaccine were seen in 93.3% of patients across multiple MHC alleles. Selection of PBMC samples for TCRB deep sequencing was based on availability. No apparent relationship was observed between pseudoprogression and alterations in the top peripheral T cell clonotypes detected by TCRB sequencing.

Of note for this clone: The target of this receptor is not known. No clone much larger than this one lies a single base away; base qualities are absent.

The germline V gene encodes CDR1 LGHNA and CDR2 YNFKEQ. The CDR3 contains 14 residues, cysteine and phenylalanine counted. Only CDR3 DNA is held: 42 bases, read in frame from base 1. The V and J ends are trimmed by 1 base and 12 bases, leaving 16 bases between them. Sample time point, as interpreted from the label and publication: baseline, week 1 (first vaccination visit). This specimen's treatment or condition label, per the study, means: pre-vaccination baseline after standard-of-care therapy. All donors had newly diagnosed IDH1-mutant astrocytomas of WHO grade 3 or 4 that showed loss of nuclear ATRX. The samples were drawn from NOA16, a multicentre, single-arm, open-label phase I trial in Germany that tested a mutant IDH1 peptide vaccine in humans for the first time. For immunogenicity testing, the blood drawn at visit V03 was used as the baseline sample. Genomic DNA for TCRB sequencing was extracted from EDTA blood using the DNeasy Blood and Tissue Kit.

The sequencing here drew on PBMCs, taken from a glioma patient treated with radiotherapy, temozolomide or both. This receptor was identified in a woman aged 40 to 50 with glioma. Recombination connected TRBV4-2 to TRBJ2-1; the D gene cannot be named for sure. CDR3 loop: CASSQGPLSLLQFF. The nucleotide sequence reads TGTGCCAGCAGCCAAGGCCCCTTGAGCCTCCTGCAGTTCTTC.